This TCR beta chain was retrieved from a study of beta chain features in type 1 diabetes. About the study: Sorted cells, some 110 million in number, were examined across all samples.

General observations from the study: Sequencing of cDNA might inflate the share of cells that strongly express TCR. VDJ junctions from patients with type 1 diabetes contained fewer insertions and more deletions.

This clone was seen more than once but under ten times. Antigen unknown. Expressed TCRB transcripts were sequenced because the isolated RNA had all been reverse transcribed beforehand. Produced via immunoSEQ multiplex PCR; TCRdb's table is partial and in-frame only. The table shows about 620,000 clones, with 15% to 18% occurring only once. The receptor's source is a man aged 18 to 30 in good health. The specimen sequenced was naive CD4+ T cells from blood.

This CDR3 reads CASNTGTGNYEQYF. The CDR3 nucleotides read TGCGCCAGCAACACCGGGACGGGAAACTACGAGCAGTACTTC. This sequence joins TRBV5-1 and TRBJ2-7; D assignment may be TRBD1 or TRBD2 (5 bases each). Trimming stripped 6 bases from V and 3 bases from J, with 16 bases between. The CDR3 sequence is 14 residues long. Germline V CDR1 and CDR2: SGHRS, YFSETQ.